One and the same sample provided the 19 T cell receptor beta chains below, sequenced in a study of blood T cell repertoires in COVID-19. TCRdb keeps only in-frame clones here, not all; method: immunoSEQ multiplex PCR. The sample has about 250,000 clones, roughly 89% seen once. The sample consisted of peripheral blood. The receptor source for this set is a woman aged 40 to 49 who had recovered from COVID-19.

This chain joins TRBV24-1 and TRBJ1-2; 7 bases agree with TRBD1. This CDR3 is 16 amino acids long. V dropped 4 bases and J dropped 7; count of bases not matched to a gene: 14. The germline V gene has CDR1 KGHDR and CDR2 SFDVKD. CDR3 nucleotides: TGTGCCACCAGTGACCGACGATCCGACAGGGCGATTGGCTACACCTTC. Its protein is CATSDRRSDRAIGYTF.

The chain employs TRBV12-3 or TRBV12-4 and TRBJ2-5; perhaps TRBD2 as D (6 bases). The CDR3 is 13 residues long. V was trimmed by 3 bases and J by 4 bases, leaving 9 bases between them. The CDR3 sequence is CASSFTGVETQYF. CDR3 coding DNA: TGTGCCAGCAGTTTTACGGGAGTAGAGACCCAGTACTTC.

V is TRBV9 and J is TRBJ2-3; TRBD2 agrees at 14 bases. Germline V CDR1 and CDR2: SGDLS, YYNGEE. The CDR3 is 16 amino acids. Trimming removed 4 bases from V and 1 base from J; junction bases left unmatched: 2. The CDR3 region is CASSTGLAGGTDTQYF. In nucleotides, the CDR3 is TGTGCCAGCAGCACGGGACTAGCGGGGGGCACAGATACGCAGTATTTT.

The V gene is TRBV28, the J gene TRBJ1-4; D unclear. Germline V CDR1 and CDR2: MDHEN, SYDVKM. The CDR3 contains 19 residues. V lost 1 base, J lost 4 bases, and 22 bases lay in between. In DNA, the CDR3 is TGTGCCAGCAGTTTATCCCAACCGATAACAGCCTCCCTTAATGAAAAACTGTTTTTT. It yields the protein CASSLSQPITASLNEKLFF.

This clone appeared a single time. The chain joins TRBV3-1 (or the pseudogene TRBV3-2) to TRBJ1-3, with 8 positions matching TRBD1. Germline V gene data show CDR1 as LGHDT and CDR2 as YNNKEL (reference sequence). With 2 bases clipped from V and 3 bases from J, the junction kept 6 bases outside the gene matches. This CDR3 comprises 16 residues. Here the CDR3 reads CASSQTDRGLGNTIYF. The CDR3 nucleotides read TGTGCCAGCAGCCAAACCGACAGGGGACTTGGAAACACCATATATTTT.

CDR3: CASSFLTGGVYYGYTF. The CDR3 region has the DNA TGTGCCAGCAGCTTTTTGACAGGGGGGGTTTACTATGGCTACACCTTC. This rearrangement joins TRBV7-2 to TRBJ1-2; 9 bases match TRBD1. Per the germline V gene, CDR1 is SGHTA and CDR2 is FQGNSA. J gave up 3 bases and V 3 bases, and 8 bases lay outside the gene matches. The CDR3 runs 16 residues.

The chain combines TRBV10-3 with TRBJ2-1, with 7 bases aligning to TRBD1. Germline CDR1 ENHRY, CDR2 SYGVKD. V trimming: 8 bases; J trimming: 3 bases; junction bases outside the gene matches: 19. The CDR3 extends over 18 amino acids. The CDR3 DNA reads TGTGCCATCGGGGGCAGGGGGATTTCGGTAGGGATCTACAATGAGCAGTTCTTC. Protein product: CAIGGRGISVGIYNEQFF.

This clone appeared a single time. This rearrangement joins TRBV11-3 to TRBJ2-3, with TRBD2 matching over 9 bases. V lost 0 bases and J lost 11; bases outside the gene matches: 3. The CDR3 extends over 13 amino acids. In germline, CDR1 is SGHNT, CDR2 YENEEA. The CDR3 nucleotides read TGTGCCAGCAGCTTAGAGGGGACTAGCCTGCAGTATTTT. It is translated as CASSLEGTSLQYF.

The chain recombines TRBV24-1 with TRBJ2-1; possible D gene TRBD1, 6 bases. The ends were cut back, 2 bases at V and 0 bases at J, with 10 bases in the middle. The CDR3 has 16 amino acids. Germline CDR1 is KGHDR and CDR2 is SFDVKD. The CDR3 bases are TGTGCCACCAGTGATTCCGGGACAAGCTCCTACAATGAGCAGTTCTTC. It encodes CATSDSGTSSYNEQFF.

In nucleotides, the CDR3 is TGTGCCAGCAGCGTAGGAGAAGGACTAGCGGTCCAAGAGACCCAGTACTTC. This codes for CASSVGEGLAVQETQYF. This chain links TRBV9 with TRBJ2-5, with TRBD2 matching over 10 bases. There are 17 residues in the CDR3. Germline assignment: CDR1 SGDLS and CDR2 YYNGEE. The V and J ends lost 0 bases and 1 base, in that order; junction bases with no gene match: 6.

The chain has TRBV3-1 (or the pseudogene TRBV3-2) and TRBJ2-7; 10 positions match TRBD2. The CDR3 is 15 amino acids. CDR1 LGHDT and CDR2 YNNKEL come from the germline V gene (reference sequence). V was pared by 0 bases and J by 10 bases, with 9 bases of the junction left unmatched. CDR3 loop: CASSQDLASGSVQYV. The CDR3 bases are TGTGCCAGCAGCCAAGATTTGGCTAGCGGGAGTGTTCAGTACGTC.

V is TRBV7-8 and J is TRBJ2-7; 14 bases map to TRBD2. There are 15 residues in the CDR3. Per the germline V gene, CDR1 is SGHVS and CDR2 is FQNEAQ. V shed 1 base, J shed 6 bases, and the junction held 2 bases outside the gene matches. The CDR3 loop is CASSLGTSGRSEQYV. In DNA form, the CDR3 reads TGTGCCAGCAGCTTAGGGACTAGCGGGAGGAGCGAGCAGTACGTC.

The chain links TRBV5-4 to TRBJ1-1; perhaps TRBD1 as D (5 bases). CDR3 length: 12 residues. The germline V gene has CDR1 SGHNT and CDR2 YYREEE (reference sequence). Trimming shortened V by 4 bases and J by 6 bases, and 10 bases separated the two germline ends. CDR3 residues: CASSTKGSEAFF. Here the CDR3 DNA reads TGTGCCAGCAGCACGAAGGGGTCTGAAGCTTTCTTT.

The V call is TRBV18, the J call TRBJ2-2, with a possible D match to TRBD2 (6 bases). V gave up 2 bases and J gave up 4 bases, with 8 bases separating them. The germline CDR1 and CDR2 sequences are KGHSH and LQKENI. The CDR3 loop spans 14 amino acids. CDR3 in amino acids: CASSPATSTGELFF. The CDR3 nucleotides read TGTGCCAGCTCACCAGCGACTAGCACCGGGGAGCTGTTTTTT.

The chain links TRBV3-1 (or the pseudogene TRBV3-2) to TRBJ2-2; D uncertain. Germline V gene data show CDR1 as LGHDT and CDR2 as YNNKEL (reference sequence). With 4 bases removed from V and 3 bases from J, the gap between germline ends came to 12 bases. CDR3 length equals 15 residues. The DNA of the CDR3 is TGTGCCAGCAGCCTAGGAAGACTTGACACCGGGGAGCTGTTTTTT. It encodes CASSLGRLDTGELFF.

The chain links TRBV5-4 to TRBJ2-1, with D unclear. The CDR3 is 16 amino acids. Trimming stripped 3 bases from V and 0 bases from J, with 13 bases between. Germline CDR1 and CDR2: SGHNT and YYREEE (reference sequence). The CDR3 loop is CASSSELTSSYNEQFF. CDR3 nucleotide sequence: TGTGCCAGCAGCTCGGAACTAACGAGCTCCTACAATGAGCAGTTCTTC.

The chain combines TRBV25-1 with TRBJ1-1; the match to TRBD1 covers 7 bases. Trimming cost V 7 bases and J 0 bases; bases outside gene matches: 2. The CDR3 spans 13 residues. Germline CDR1 MGHDK, CDR2 SYGVNS. CDR3 in amino acids: CASTRGMNTEAFF. The CDR3 DNA is TGTGCCAGCACCAGGGGGATGAACACTGAAGCTTTCTTT.

Regarding this clone: One end of the junction fails to match germline, which may point to a read error. This chain uses TRBV6-1 with TRBJ1-6, with D possibly matching TRBD1 (6 bases). CDR3 length equals 13 residues. The V gene's germline CDR1 is MNHNS and CDR2 SASEGT. This CDR3 reads CASREGQNSPLHF. CDR3 nucleotides: TGTGCCAGCCGTGAAGGACAGAATTCACCCCTCCACTTT.

The chain is built from TRBV27 and TRBJ2-2; the D gene is possibly TRBD1 (5 bases). Germline V lookup: CDR1 MNHEY, CDR2 SMNVEV (reference sequence). This CDR3 has 15 residues. V gave up 5 bases and J gave up 3 bases, with 13 bases separating them. The CDR3, as DNA: TGTGCCAGCAGTCAAGACAGACTTCACACCGGGGAGCTGTTTTTT. Protein product: CASSQDRLHTGELFF.